A single sample is the source of the 27 T cell receptor beta chains below, sequenced in a study of T cell changes during pregnancy in multiple sclerosis. Libraries were prepared by immunoSEQ multiplex PCR; TCRdb keeps only in-frame clonotypes and omits some of them. The table records about 76,000 clones, 93% of them present only once. The input for sequencing was peripheral blood, taken in the second trimester of pregnancy. All receptors derive from a female donor with multiple sclerosis, enrolled in a pregnancy study.

The gene calls are TRBV29-1 and TRBJ2-5; 7 bases map to TRBD2. The CDR3 has 16 residues. V dropped 0 bases and J dropped 3; count of bases not matched to a gene: 10. Germline CDR1 is SQVTM and CDR2 is ANQGSEA. The CDR3 protein is CSVEDASGDLKETQYF. In DNA, the CDR3 is TGCAGCGTTGAAGACGCGAGCGGGGATTTAAAAGAGACCCAGTACTTC.

The chain has TRBV18 and TRBJ2-1; 7 bases are a match to TRBD2. Germline-derived CDR1 and CDR2 are KGHSH and LQKENI. The CDR3 is 13 amino acids. After removal of 6 bases from V and 3 bases from J, the junction contained 2 bases not matched to a gene. The CDR3 loop is CASSWDYYNEQFF. The CDR3 DNA follows: TGTGCCAGCTCGTGGGACTACTACAATGAGCAGTTCTTC.

Here the CDR3 reads CASSLRGGGRETQYF. CDR3 sequence (DNA): TGTGCCAGCAGCCTACGAGGGGGGGGCCGGGAGACCCAGTACTTC. The V gene is TRBV11-1, the J gene TRBJ2-5; D possibly corresponds to TRBD2 (7 bases). Between the trimmed V and J ends, which lost 5 bases and 5 bases, there was a span of 18 bases. The CDR3 covers 15 residues. Germline lookup yields CDR1 SGHAT and CDR2 FQDESV (reference sequence).

The V call is TRBV6-5, the J call TRBJ2-7, with a weak D call TRBD2 (6 bases). The V end was cut by 5 bases, the J end by 4 bases, with 15 bases between. Per germline, CDR1 MNHEY and CDR2 SVGAGI. This CDR3 comprises 14 residues. The CDR3 nucleotides read TGTGCCAGCAGTGCCCCCGGGGACTCGTACGAGCAGTACTTC. Protein product: CASSAPGDSYEQYF.

Only one count was recorded for this clone. The chain couples TRBV27 to TRBJ2-1, with 7 bases matching TRBD2. Per the germline V gene, CDR1 is MNHEY and CDR2 is SMNVEV (reference sequence). The CDR3 sequence is 15 residues long. V shed 5 bases and J 8 bases; nucleotides not matched to a gene: 12. Here the CDR3 DNA reads TGTGCCAGCAGTACGCGATTGGCGGGGGACTATGAGCAGTTCTTC. It yields the protein CASSTRLAGDYEQFF.

This chain uses TRBV4-2 with TRBJ1-2; D may be TRBD1 (5 bases). The germline gives CDR1 LGHNA, CDR2 YNFKEQ. Trimming left V 0 bases short and J 0 bases short, with 11 bases between. The CDR3 length is 16 residues. The CDR3 region has the DNA TGTGCCAGCAGCCAAGATGACAGCCTAGCTAACTATGGCTACACCTTC. Its translation: CASSQDDSLANYGYTF.

The rearrangement uses TRBV5-1 and TRBJ2-1, with 9 bases identical to TRBD2. Germline assignment: CDR1 SGHRS and CDR2 YFSETQ. This CDR3 contains 17 residues. J was trimmed by 3 bases and V by 2 bases; bases with no gene match: 9. In nucleotides, the CDR3 is TGCGCCAGCAGCTTCGCGAGCGGGGGGCCTTTCTACAATGAGCAGTTCTTC. Its protein is CASSFASGGPFYNEQFF.

This chain links TRBV29-1 with TRBJ2-7; 7 nucleotides agree with TRBD1. The CDR3 length is 11 residues. With 6 bases clipped from V and 5 bases from J, the junction kept 4 bases outside the gene matches. Germline V lookup: CDR1 SQVTM, CDR2 ANQGSEA. The CDR3 sequence: CSVQTGNEQYF. In nucleotides, the CDR3 is TGCAGCGTGCAGACAGGGAACGAGCAGTACTTC.

This clone was picked up one time. The J gene is TRBJ2-1, the V gene TRBV19; TRBD2 agrees at 9 bases. This CDR3 is built from 16 residues. V was clipped by 7 bases and J by 4 bases; unmatched bases: 11. CDR1 and CDR2 from the germline V gene are LNHDA and SQIVND (reference sequence). CDR3 DNA: TGTGCCAGTACTGACGGGGGACTAGCAGGGTACAATGAGCAGTTCTTC. This codes for CASTDGGLAGYNEQFF. The full variable domain, completed using reference TRBV19 and TRBJ2-1, is DGGITQSPKYLFRKEGQNVTLSCEQNLNHDAMYWYRQDPGQGLRLIYYSQIVNDFQKGDIAEGYSVSREKKESFPLTVTSAQKNPTAFYLCASTDGGLAGYNEQFFGPGTRLTVL.

The chain links TRBV10-3 to TRBJ2-7, with 9 bases that match TRBD2. There are 15 residues in the CDR3. The V gene end was trimmed by 6 bases and the J gene end by 1 base; junction bases not matched to a gene: 7. Looked up from germline, CDR1 is ENHRY and CDR2 is SYGVKD. As DNA, the CDR3 is TGTGCCATCAGGGGAGCTAGCGGGGCATCCTACGAGCAGTACTTC. Translation: CAIRGASGASYEQYF.

V and J are TRBV19 and TRBJ1-6, with TRBD1 matching 10 bases. The CDR3 is 16 amino acids. Trimming cost V 4 bases and J 10 bases; bases outside gene matches: 10. CDR1 and CDR2 (germline): LNHDA, SQIVND (reference sequence). CDR3 loop: CASSRDRGGTGSPLHF. The CDR3 DNA sequence: TGTGCCAGTAGTAGGGACAGGGGAGGCACGGGGTCACCCCTCCACTTT.

The V and J genes are TRBV7-8 and TRBJ2-5; D may be TRBD1 (7 bases). V was pared by 6 bases and J by 4 bases, with 21 bases between. CDR1 is SGHVS and CDR2 is FQNEAQ in the germline V gene. CDR3 length: 16 amino acids. The CDR3 coding sequence is TGTGCCAGCAGTCGCGAAGGACAGGAGGAGGGAGAGACCCAGTACTTC. This encodes CASSREGQEEGETQYF.

This chain links TRBV11-1 with TRBJ2-5; weak D call: TRBD2 (5 bases). V lost 5 bases, J lost 5 bases, and 9 bases lay in between. This CDR3 has 12 amino acids. The germline gives CDR1 SGHAT, CDR2 FQDESV (reference sequence). CDR3 protein: CASSLRAETQYF. The DNA for the CDR3 is TGTGCCAGCAGCCTGAGGGCGGAGACCCAGTACTTC.

This chain connects TRBV19 to TRBJ1-1; 7 nucleotides match TRBD1. Germline CDR1 LNHDA, CDR2 SQIVND (reference sequence). With 1 base clipped from V and 7 bases from J, the junction kept 6 bases outside the gene matches. The CDR3 runs to 14 residues. Written as DNA, the CDR3 is TGTGCCAGTAGTATAGTGCCCAGGGACAGTGAAGCTTTCTTT. Translation gives CASSIVPRDSEAFF. Complete variable domain (other parts from reference TRBV19 and TRBJ1-1): DGGITQSPKYLFRKEGQNVTLSCEQNLNHDAMYWYRQDPGQGLRLIYYSQIVNDFQKGDIAEGYSVSREKKESFPLTVTSAQKNPTAFYLCASSIVPRDSEAFFGQGTRLTVV.

This clone was detected once. The V and J genes are TRBV9 and TRBJ2-2, with no clear D. In germline, CDR1 is SGDLS, CDR2 YYNGEE. CDR3 length equals 13 residues. V shed 5 bases and J shed 3 bases, with 8 bases lying between them. CDR3 amino acids: CASRSEDTGELFF. CDR3 bases: TGTGCCAGCAGGTCTGAGGACACCGGGGAGCTGTTTTTT.

V is TRBV2 and J is TRBJ2-7; 14 bases line up with TRBD2. The CDR3 has 15 amino acids. With 7 bases clipped from V and 2 bases from J, the junction kept 4 bases outside the gene matches. Germline V lookup: CDR1 SNHLY, CDR2 FYNNEI. CDR3 nucleotide sequence: TGTGCCAGCATGACTAGCGGGGGGGGCACCTACGAGCAGTACTTC. Translated, it gives CASMTSGGGTYEQYF. The full variable domain, rest sourced from reference TRBV2 and TRBJ2-7, is EPEVTQTPSHQVTQMGQEVILRCVPISNHLYFYWYRQILGQKVEFLVSFYNNEISEKSEIFDDQFSVERPDGSNFTLKIRSTKLEDSAMYFCASMTSGGGTYEQYFGPGTRLTVT.

V gene TRBV11-2 combines with J gene TRBJ2-2; no definite D call. V gave up 8 bases and J gave up 8 bases, with 9 bases separating them. The CDR3 runs 11 residues. Germline V gene sequence: CDR1 SGHAT, CDR2 FQNNGV. The CDR3 nucleotides read TGTGCCAGCGCACTAAGGGGGGAGCTGTTTTTT. It codes for CASALRGELFF.

The CDR3 reads CATAGARFGDEQFF. The DNA of the CDR3 is TGTGCCACCGCAGGGGCCCGCTTTGGGGATGAGCAGTTCTTC. The chain carries TRBV15 and TRBJ2-1; possible D gene TRBD1, 6 bases. From germline, CDR1 is LNHNV and CDR2 YYDKDF (reference sequence). V was trimmed by 8 bases and J by 8 bases, leaving 19 bases between them. The CDR3 length is 14 residues.

The chain is built from TRBV9 and TRBJ2-7, with 8 positions matching TRBD2. Losses at the gene ends were 0 bases for V and 3 bases for J; bases not matched to a gene: 5. The CDR3 sequence is 15 residues long. Per germline, CDR1 SGDLS and CDR2 YYNGEE. CDR3 in amino acids: CASSVAGGLGYEQYF. The DNA of the CDR3 is TGTGCCAGCAGCGTAGCGGGGGGGCTAGGCTACGAGCAGTACTTC.

Written as DNA, the CDR3 is TGTGCCAGCAGTCCCCCCGCTGGGGGGGCGCAGTATTTT. Translating it yields CASSPPAGGAQYF. This rearrangement joins TRBV6-6 to TRBJ2-3; 7 bases fit TRBD2. Germline values: CDR1 MNHNY, CDR2 SVGAGI (reference sequence). Trimming took 5 bases from V and 10 from J; bases not matched to a gene: 9. There are 13 residues in the CDR3.

The gene calls are TRBV11-2 and TRBJ1-4; unclear D gene. Germline V lookup: CDR1 SGHAT, CDR2 FQNNGV. The CDR3 has 13 residues. V dropped 5 bases and J dropped 8 bases, with 12 bases sitting between them. CDR3 region: CASSLSDWEKLFF. Here the CDR3 DNA reads TGTGCCAGCAGCCTCAGCGACTGGGAAAAACTGTTTTTT. Filled out from reference TRBV11-2 and TRBJ1-4, the complete variable domain reads EAGVAQSPRYKIIEKRQSVAFWCNPISGHATLYWYQQILGQGPKLLIQFQNNGVVDDSQLPKDRFSAERLKGVDSTLKIQPAKLEDSAVYLCASSLSDWEKLFFGSGTQLSVL.

The rearrangement joins TRBV5-1 to TRBJ1-1, with 9 bases aligning to TRBD1. The CDR3 consists of 16 residues. The trim removed 5 bases at V and 1 base at J, leaving 9 bases unmatched. Germline assignment: CDR1 SGHRS and CDR2 YFSETQ. CDR3 protein: CASSSYRGLANTEAFF. Here the CDR3 DNA reads TGCGCCAGCAGTTCTTACAGGGGGCTTGCGAACACTGAAGCTTTCTTT.

The rearrangement links TRBV6-1 to TRBJ1-1, with D tentatively TRBD1 (5 bases). V was pared by 7 bases and J by 0 bases, with 12 bases between. This CDR3 is 14 amino acids long. Germline CDR1 is MNHNS and CDR2 is SASEGT. CDR3 sequence: CASTQGELNTEAFF. The CDR3 bases are TGTGCCAGCACCCAGGGTGAGCTGAACACTGAAGCTTTCTTT.

The chain is built from TRBV11-2 and TRBJ1-1; D is unclear. V dropped 4 bases and J dropped 0 bases, with 15 bases sitting between them. Germline V gene data show CDR1 as SGHAT and CDR2 as FQNNGV. The CDR3 spans 16 residues. CDR3 residues: CASSSQPSSLNTEAFF. For the CDR3, the DNA is TGTGCCAGCAGCTCCCAACCGAGTTCCCTGAACACTGAAGCTTTCTTT.

This clone appeared a few times. The rearrangement joins TRBV7-6 to TRBJ2-7; 7 positions match TRBD1. V was pared by 4 bases and J by 2 bases, with 5 bases of the junction left unmatched. The CDR3 is 14 amino acids. Germline-derived CDR1 and CDR2 are SGHVS and FNYEAQ. The CDR3 reads CASSSVDRPYEQYF. CDR3 sequence (DNA): TGTGCCAGCAGCTCGGTGGACAGGCCCTACGAGCAGTACTTC.

The genes are TRBV4-1 and TRBJ2-1; D ambiguous. Trimming cost V 0 bases and J 10 bases, with 10 bases left between them. Germline-derived CDR1 and CDR2 are MGHRA and YSYEKL. This CDR3 comprises 13 residues. CDR3 residues: CASSQEARYEQFF. CDR3 sequence (DNA): TGCGCCAGCAGCCAAGAGGCTAGGTACGAGCAGTTCTTC.

The chain has TRBV25-1 and TRBJ1-6; 9 bases line up with TRBD1. The J segment lost 10 bases and the V segment lost 9 bases, leaving 13 bases of the junction unmatched. Germline CDR1 MGHDK, CDR2 SYGVNS. This CDR3 contains 15 residues. The CDR3 nucleotides read TGTGCCAGAAAGAGAGTCCGGGACAGGGCCTCACCCCTCCACTTT. Translation gives CARKRVRDRASPLHF.